This is a list of T cell receptor beta chains from one sample in a study of early T cells in non-severe SARS-CoV-2 infection. TCRdb processed the 5' RACE reads anew with MiXCR; each CDR3 protein has one entry. The sample yields tens of thousands of distinct CDR3 sequences, 10% to 15% seen once. The specimen sequenced was whole blood. The source is an adult who was a healthcare worker with PCR-confirmed SARS-CoV-2 infection or an uninfected control (not recorded which). Each CDR3 is given with its conserved first and last residue. The D gene is left open where the match is weak. Clone size is stated in some rows and not others, as once, few, many or a class when expanded.

J | D | V | size | CDR3 | DNA
TRBJ2-3 | . | TRBV6-1 | many | CASQADRTDTQYF | TGTGCCAGTCAAGCAGACCGAACAGATACGCAGTATTTT
TRBJ1-2 | TRBD1 | TRBV7-9 | . | CASSRQGDYGYTF | TGTGCCAGCAGCCGACAGGGGGACTATGGCTACACCTTC
TRBJ2-1 | TRBD1 | TRBV10-3 | many | CAISGGQGASFF | TGTGCCATCAGTGGGGGACAGGGTGCGTCGTTCTTC
TRBJ2-7 | . | TRBV7-3 | . | CASSPSPRGEQYF | TGTGCCAGCAGCCCCTCCCCTCGAGGTGAGCAGTACTTC
TRBJ2-4 | TRBD2 | TRBV7-9 | few | CASSPGTSLAKNIQYF | TGTGCCAGCAGCCCCGGGACTAGCCTAGCCAAAAACATTCAGTACTTC
TRBJ2-1 | . | TRBV5-4 | many | CASSLGTGLGQFF | TGTGCCAGCAGCTTGGGGACGGGATTGGGGCAGTTCTTC
TRBJ2-1 | TRBD2 | TRBV14 | . | CASSQDWGLASYNEQFF | TGTGCCAGCAGCCAAGATTGGGGACTAGCCTCCTACAATGAGCAGTTCTTC
TRBJ2-1 | . | TRBV11-2 | few | CASSSGTGLAYNEQFF | TGTGCCAGCAGCTCCGGAACAGGGCTAGCCTACAATGAGCAGTTCTTC
TRBJ2-3 | . | TRBV2 | . | CAKGGEGDTQYF | TGTGCCAAGGGGGGCGAGGGAGATACGCAGTATTTT
TRBJ2-5 | . | TRBV12-3/TRBV12-4 | many | CASSLRTLGETQYF | TGTGCCAGCAGCCTGAGAACCTTGGGAGAGACCCAGTACTTC
TRBJ2-2 | . | TRBV7-9 | few | CASSPPGIPNTGELFF | TGTGCCAGCAGCCCTCCCGGGATCCCGAACACCGGGGAGCTGTTTTTT
TRBJ2-1 | . | TRBV19 | few | CASRTPGVGYNEQFF | TGTGCCAGTAGGACACCGGGAGTTGGCTACAATGAGCAGTTCTTC
TRBJ2-1 | TRBD2 | TRBV20-1 | . | CSASGLLAGSGNEQFF | TGCAGTGCTAGTGGATTGCTAGCGGGAAGCGGGAATGAGCAGTTCTTC
TRBJ1-1 | . | TRBV9 | . | CASSPRPGGTEAFF | TGTGCCAGCAGCCCCCGACCCGGTGGCACTGAAGCTTTCTTT
TRBJ2-3 | . | TRBV11-1 | few | CASSTGWTDTQYF | TGTGCCAGCAGTACGGGATGGACAGATACGCAGTATTTT
TRBJ1-1 | . | TRBV10-3 | . | CAISDHQGNTEAFF | TGTGCCATCAGTGACCACCAAGGGAACACTGAAGCTTTCTTT
TRBJ1-4 | . | TRBV5-1 | many | CASSRGTGEEKLFF | TGCGCCAGCAGCCGAGGGACGGGTGAGGAAAAACTGTTTTTT
TRBJ2-3 | . | TRBV28 | many | CASSFVAGTDTQYF | TGTGCCAGCAGTTTTGTTGCGGGGACAGATACGCAGTATTTT
TRBJ1-4 | TRBD1 | TRBV20-1 | . | CSARPGTANEKLFF | TGCAGTGCTAGACCCGGGACAGCTAATGAAAAACTGTTTTTT
TRBJ2-7 | . | TRBV28 | few | CASRSPTGSSYEQYF | TGTGCCAGCAGGTCTCCCACAGGGAGCTCCTACGAGCAGTACTTC
TRBJ2-1 | . | TRBV11-2 | few | CASSLVGGASYNEQFF | TGTGCCAGCAGCTTAGTGGGGGGGGCCTCCTACAATGAGCAGTTCTTC
TRBJ2-2 | TRBD2 | TRBV29-1 | . | CSAIGLAGDGELFF | TGCAGCGCAATCGGCCTAGCGGGAGACGGGGAGCTGTTTTTT
TRBJ2-7 | . | TRBV28 | . | CASSPRPREQYF | TGTGCCAGCAGTCCCAGACCGCGCGAGCAGTACTTC
TRBJ2-7 | . | TRBV14 | many | CASSLFRQGEDEQYF | TGTGCCAGCAGCCTCTTCCGGCAGGGGGAGGACGAGCAGTACTTC
TRBJ2-1 | TRBD1 | TRBV2 | . | CASSATGTGQFF | TGTGCCAGCAGTGCCACCGGGACAGGCCAGTTCTTC
TRBJ2-2 | . | TRBV3-1 | . | CASSQGPTGELFF | TGTGCCAGCAGCCAAGGGCCCACCGGGGAGCTGTTTTTT
TRBJ2-5 | . | TRBV5-1 | . | CASSLGARGETQYF | TGCGCCAGCAGCTTGGGGGCTAGAGGAGAGACCCAGTACTTC